By sample share, the clone carrying this T cell receptor (beta chain) is medium-sized (0.01 to 0.1%). Its antigen is unknown. A mixed TRB-A/B primer pool amplified rearranged TRB by multiplex touch-down PCR. TCRdb recomputed calls from the multiplex PCR reads with MiXCR, one row per CDR3 protein. The profile shows thousands of distinct CDR3 sequences, approximately 26% of them singletons. Germline values: CDR1 MNHEY, CDR2 SVGEGT. With 6 bases removed from V and 0 bases from J, the gap between germline ends came to 15 bases. CDR3 size: 17 residues. This sample was taken from a study of T cell repertoires in aging, cancer and after chemotherapy. Study background: Six age groups, ranging from 30 or younger to 70 or older, included the donors. Clear clonal overlap appeared across healthy donor samples taken over several months to years. The full dataset contained several million TCR reads.

Amplification of TCR beta used genomic DNA extracted from peripheral blood. Overall study findings and caveats: In cancer patients, declining TCR diversity with age involved lost richness and lost evenness.

Sequencing used blood. The receptor was derived from a human donor in good health. This chain uses TRBV6-2 or TRBV6-3 with TRBJ2-6; weak D call: TRBD2 (5 bases). CDR3 sequence (DNA): TGTGCCAGCAGCTCCTTCGAGGGAACCTCTGGGGCCAACGTCCTGACTTTC. Residues: CASSSFEGTSGANVLTF.